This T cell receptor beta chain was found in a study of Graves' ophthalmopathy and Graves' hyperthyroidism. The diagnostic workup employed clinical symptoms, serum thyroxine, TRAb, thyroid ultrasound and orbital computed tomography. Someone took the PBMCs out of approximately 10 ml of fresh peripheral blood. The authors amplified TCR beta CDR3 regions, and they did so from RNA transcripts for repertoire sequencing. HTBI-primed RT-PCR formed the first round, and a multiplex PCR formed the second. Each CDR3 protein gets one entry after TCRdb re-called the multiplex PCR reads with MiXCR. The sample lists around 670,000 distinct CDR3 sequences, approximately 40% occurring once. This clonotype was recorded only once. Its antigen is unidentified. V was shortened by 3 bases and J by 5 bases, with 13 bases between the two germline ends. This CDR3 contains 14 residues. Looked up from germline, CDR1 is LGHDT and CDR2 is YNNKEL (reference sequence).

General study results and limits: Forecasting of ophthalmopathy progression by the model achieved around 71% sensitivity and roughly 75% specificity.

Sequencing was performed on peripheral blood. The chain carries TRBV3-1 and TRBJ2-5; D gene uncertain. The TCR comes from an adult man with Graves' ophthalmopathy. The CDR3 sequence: CASSHYSSRETQYF. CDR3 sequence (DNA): TGTGCCAGCAGCCATTACAGTAGTCGGGAGACCCAGTACTTC.